Following are 27 T cell receptor beta chains from one sample sequenced in a study of blood T cell repertoires in COVID-19. Assay: immunoSEQ multiplex PCR; the TCRdb copy retains only in-frame clones and omits some. The top ten hold 6.6% of the sample, which has about 250,000 clones, roughly 81% seen once. What was sequenced was PBMCs or T cells enriched from blood (not recorded which). The source of these receptors is a woman aged 50 to 60 who had been exposed to COVID-19.

The chain has TRBV29-1 and TRBJ2-5; D remains ambiguous. V gave up 0 bases and J gave up 13 bases, with 9 bases separating them. From germline, CDR1 is SQVTM and CDR2 ANQGSEA. The CDR3 runs 10 residues. Here the CDR3 DNA reads TGCAGCGTTGAAGACCAGGCGAGGTACTTC. It is translated as CSVEDQARYF.

J is TRBJ2-7 and V is TRBV19; 8 bases fit TRBD1. J was trimmed by 5 bases and V by 3 bases; bases with no gene match: 6. Germline assignment: CDR1 LNHDA and CDR2 SQIVND (reference sequence). CDR3 length equals 14 residues. The CDR3 region is CASSMVTGGHEQYF. In DNA form, the CDR3 reads TGTGCCAGTAGTATGGTCACAGGGGGGCACGAGCAGTACTTC.

The chain is built from TRBV5-6 and TRBJ2-3; TRBD2 aligns across 8 bases. Germline lookup yields CDR1 SGHDT and CDR2 YYEEEE. CDR3 length equals 14 residues. Germline trimming cut 1 base from V and 6 bases from J; bases unmatched to any gene: 4. CDR3 amino acids: CASSLQRGRDTQYF. In DNA form, the CDR3 reads TGTGCCAGCAGCTTGCAGCGGGGGCGGGATACGCAGTATTTT.

For this clone: The junction and the germline gene differ at one end; a read error may be behind it. This chain links TRBV6-1 with TRBJ2-7; TRBD2 aligns across 8 bases. Germline CDR1 MNHNS, CDR2 SASEGT. CDR3 size: 15 residues. CDR3 residues: CASSESGAGGYVQYF. The CDR3 nucleotides read TGTGCCAGCAGTGAAAGCGGGGCGGGGGGTTACGTGCAGTACTTC.

The chain combines TRBV2 with TRBJ1-5; 10 nucleotides align to TRBD1. The ends lost 6 bases at V and 5 bases at J; junction bases unmatched: 22. The germline V gene encodes CDR1 SNHLY and CDR2 FYNNEI. The CDR3 totals 20 residues. This CDR3 is CASRRGRGTGVQLGDQPQHF. CDR3 nucleotides: TGTGCCAGCAGGAGGGGTCGGGGGACAGGGGTTCAGTTAGGCGATCAGCCCCAGCATTTT. Variable domain in full (rest from reference TRBV2 and TRBJ1-5): EPEVTQTPSHQVTQMGQEVILRCVPISNHLYFYWYRQILGQKVEFLVSFYNNEISEKSEIFDDQFSVERPDGSNFTLKIRSTKLEDSAMYFCASRRGRGTGVQLGDQPQHFGDGTRLSIL.

V usage is TRBV25-1 and J usage is TRBJ1-2; D ambiguous. The CDR3 extends over 13 amino acids. V was shortened by 5 bases and J by 4 bases, with 11 bases between the two germline ends. Germline loops: CDR1 MGHDK, CDR2 SYGVNS. The CDR3 DNA reads TGTGCCAGCAGTCGAGGGTTTGGCTATGGCTACACCTTC. Protein sequence: CASSRGFGYGYTF.

In this sample, this clone turned up once. The chain has TRBV10-3 and TRBJ1-5; D ambiguous. Trimming cost V 4 bases and J 1 base, with 11 bases left between them. The length of the CDR3 is 15 residues. The germline V gene encodes CDR1 ENHRY and CDR2 SYGVKD. The CDR3 here is CAISASGNSNQPQHF. DNA of the CDR3: TGTGCCATCAGTGCATCGGGTAACAGCAATCAGCCCCAGCATTTT.

The DNA for the CDR3 is TGTGCCAGCTCCCTCAGCGGGGGCCCCCGGGAGACCCAGTACTTC. Amino acids: CASSLSGGPRETQYF. The chain links TRBV18 to TRBJ2-5; 8 bases are shared with TRBD2. Germline V gene data show CDR1 as KGHSH and CDR2 as LQKENI. V shed 6 bases and J 5 bases; nucleotides not matched to a gene: 11. The CDR3 runs 15 residues.

The V and J genes are TRBV28 and TRBJ2-3, with a possible D match to TRBD2 (6 bases). V lost 7 bases and J lost 0, with 14 bases in between. The CDR3 has 15 residues. Looked up from germline, CDR1 is MDHEN and CDR2 is SYDVKM. The CDR3 DNA reads as TGTGCCAGCATCCCGGTGGGGACTAGCACAGATACGCAGTATTTT. Its translation is CASIPVGTSTDTQYF.

V gene TRBV10-3 combines with J gene TRBJ1-5; D unclear. The length of the CDR3 is 12 residues. The V end was cut by 8 bases, the J end by 4 bases, with 9 bases between. CDR1 is ENHRY, CDR2 SYGVKD, per germline. In DNA form, the CDR3 reads TGTGCCATCGGGCGGGAAAATCAGCCCCAGCATTTT. Translated, it gives CAIGRENQPQHF.

This chain uses TRBV28 with TRBJ2-1, with 8 bases matching TRBD2. V shed 7 bases and J 8 bases; nucleotides not matched to a gene: 19. CDR3 size: 17 residues. From germline, CDR1 is MDHEN and CDR2 SYDVKM. CDR3 DNA: TGTGCCAGCACCGTCTGGTCCTTTAGCGGGGCACTGGATGAGCAGTTCTTC. Protein product: CASTVWSFSGALDEQFF.

The rearrangement joins TRBV30 to TRBJ1-3, with D unresolved. The CDR3 contains 14 residues. CDR1 GTSNPN and CDR2 SVGIG come from the germline V gene (reference sequence). Trimming removed 3 bases at V and 0 bases at J, with 9 bases between. Written as DNA, the CDR3 is TGTGCCTGGAGCCTTTTTTCCTCTGGAAACACCATATATTTT. Residues: CAWSLFSSGNTIYF.

For the CDR3, the DNA is TGTGCCAGCAGTGATCGGGGGACTTTATCGGGGACCGGGGAGCTGTTTTTT. Protein sequence: CASSDRGTLSGTGELFF. This rearrangement joins TRBV25-1 to TRBJ2-2, with D perhaps TRBD2 (6 bases). The CDR3 is 17 residues long. The V gene's germline CDR1 is MGHDK and CDR2 SYGVNS. The V end was cut by 3 bases, the J end by 5 bases, with 19 bases between.

The J gene is TRBJ1-6, the V gene TRBV3-1 (or the pseudogene TRBV3-2), with no clear D. V lost 0 bases and J lost 7, with 4 bases in between. Germline assignment: CDR1 LGHDT and CDR2 YNNKEL (reference sequence). This CDR3 has 13 amino acids. The CDR3 DNA reads as TGTGCCAGCAGCCAAGATCGGAATTCACCCCTCCACTTT. Translated: CASSQDRNSPLHF.

The chain joins TRBV7-2 to TRBJ1-2; TRBD1 matches 7 bases. Trimming at V came to 5 bases and at J to 1 base, leaving 10 bases not matched to a gene. The germline CDR1 and CDR2 sequences are SGHTA and FQGNSA. The CDR3 is 16 residues long. CDR3 DNA sequence: TGTGCCAGCAGCCCCCGGGACAGCTTATTTAACTATGGCTACACCTTC. Translating it yields CASSPRDSLFNYGYTF. Together with reference TRBV7-2 and TRBJ1-2, the CDR3 gives the full variable domain: GAGVSQSPSNKVTEKGKDVELRCDPISGHTALYWYRQSLGQGLEFLIYFQGNSAPDKSGLPSDRFSAERTGGSVSTLTIQRTQQEDSAVYLCASSPRDSLFNYGYTFGSGTRLTVV.

The gene calls are TRBV4-3 and TRBJ1-2; TRBD1 matches 7 bases. V lost 4 bases, J lost 7 bases, and 9 bases stayed unmatched. CDR3 length equals 14 residues. Germline CDR1 reads LGHNA; CDR2 reads YSLEER. The CDR3 DNA sequence: TGCGCCAGCAGCCGAGGAGACAGGGATGGTGGCTACACCTTC. It is translated as CASSRGDRDGGYTF.

The gene calls are TRBV27 and TRBJ1-3, with a possible D match to TRBD1 (5 bases). The CDR3 runs 16 residues. The V and J ends lost 4 bases and 0 bases respectively, with 13 bases between them. The germline V gene has CDR1 MNHEY and CDR2 SMNVEV (reference sequence). The CDR3 loop reads CASSSLTGYSGNTIYF. The CDR3 DNA follows: TGTGCCAGCAGTTCTCTAACAGGTTACTCTGGAAACACCATATATTTT.

V and J are TRBV10-3 and TRBJ2-1; D is perhaps TRBD2 (5 bases). The CDR3 has 13 amino acids. Deletions cut 6 bases from V and 9 bases from J, with 15 bases between. Per the germline V gene, CDR1 is ENHRY and CDR2 is SYGVKD. CDR3 loop: CAISPAGSGEQFF. Written as DNA, the CDR3 is TGTGCCATCAGCCCGGCGGGTTCAGGTGAGCAGTTCTTC.

The chain links TRBV5-4 to TRBJ2-5; D is perhaps TRBD2 (6 bases). V lost 5 bases to trimming and J lost 5 bases, with 19 bases between them. Germline values: CDR1 SGHNT, CDR2 YYREEE (reference sequence). The CDR3 length is 15 residues. As DNA, the CDR3 is TGTGCCAGCAGTCCCGGACCGACTAGTTCGGAGACCCAGTACTTC. Its translation is CASSPGPTSSETQYF.

The genes are TRBV30 and TRBJ1-2, with D possibly TRBD1 on 5 matching bases. CDR3 length: 14 amino acids. Germline V gene sequence: CDR1 GTSNPN, CDR2 SVGIG (reference sequence). Trimming pared 5 bases from V and 8 bases from J, leaving 21 bases between. The chain's CDR3 is CAWALGGGIGGYTF. DNA for the CDR3: TGTGCCTGGGCCCTCGGCGGGGGAATAGGGGGCTACACCTTC.

This clone was counted between two and nine times. V and J are TRBV5-1 and TRBJ2-1; tentatively, D is TRBD1 (5 bases). The CDR3 length is 17 residues. CDR1 and CDR2 (germline): SGHRS, YFSETQ. Trimming removed 4 bases at V and 7 bases at J, with 24 bases between. CDR3 in DNA: TGCGCCAGCAGCCGATACCTGACAGCCGATTTCAGAAATGAGCAGTTCTTC. This codes for CASSRYLTADFRNEQFF.

The chain is built from TRBV11-2 and TRBJ1-4, with D unresolved. The CDR3 covers 14 residues. In germline, CDR1 is SGHAT, CDR2 FQNNGV. Between the trimmed V and J ends, which lost 5 bases and 8 bases, there was a span of 15 bases. CDR3 protein: CASSPTRGPEKLFF. The CDR3 DNA follows: TGTGCCAGCAGCCCGACCAGAGGGCCCGAAAAACTGTTTTTT.

The gene calls are TRBV6-5 and TRBJ1-4; 8 bases match TRBD1. The length of the CDR3 is 13 residues. V shed 5 bases, J shed 8 bases, and the junction held 4 bases outside the gene matches. CDR1 and CDR2 from the germline V gene are MNHEY and SVGAGI. CDR3 residues: CASSTRQGEKLFF. The DNA of the CDR3 is TGTGCCAGCAGTACCAGACAGGGGGAAAAACTGTTTTTT.

This rearrangement joins TRBV25-1 to TRBJ2-7; no clear D. Between the trimmed V and J ends, which lost 3 bases and 5 bases, there was a span of 5 bases. Germline CDR1 reads MGHDK; CDR2 reads SYGVNS. This CDR3 has 11 residues. CDR3 bases: TGTGCCAGCAGTGACTACGACGAGCAGTACTTC. Translation gives CASSDYDEQYF.

This sequence joins TRBV15 and TRBJ1-4; D not certain. V shed 0 bases and J shed 0 bases, with 8 bases lying between them. This CDR3 has 16 amino acids. In germline, CDR1 is LNHNV, CDR2 YYDKDF (reference sequence). In DNA form, the CDR3 reads TGTGCCACCAGCAGAGATTTCGTTGCAACTAATGAAAAACTGTTTTTT. Residues: CATSRDFVATNEKLFF.

This chain connects TRBV18 to TRBJ2-3; D remains unclear. V was clipped by 5 bases and J by 1 base, with 7 bases between them. The germline V gene has CDR1 KGHSH and CDR2 LQKENI. The CDR3 length is 13 residues. CDR3 coding DNA: TGTGCCAGCTCAGCTACAGGCACAGATACGCAGTATTTT. Encoded protein: CASSATGTDTQYF.

The chain uses TRBV5-1 and TRBJ2-3; 10 bases agree with TRBD2. The J segment lost 6 bases and the V segment lost 3 bases, leaving 16 bases of the junction unmatched. The CDR3 is made up of 18 amino acids. Per germline, CDR1 SGHRS and CDR2 YFSETQ. The DNA of the CDR3 is TGCGCCAGCAGCTCGCAGCACACTAGCGGGGAAAATACGGATACGCAGTATTTT. Protein: CASSSQHTSGENTDTQYF.